One sample yielded the 15 T cell receptor beta chains listed below, sequenced in a study of blood T cell repertoires in COVID-19. Clones were read by immunoSEQ multiplex PCR, and TCRdb kept only the in-frame ones, dropping some. The sample contains 210,000 or so clones, roughly 90% of which appear only once. Material: peripheral blood. These receptors were taken from a middle-aged woman who had recovered from COVID-19.

The J gene is TRBJ2-1, the V gene TRBV7-2, with 9 nucleotides matching TRBD1. CDR1 SGHTA and CDR2 FQGNSA come from the germline V gene. Losses at the gene ends were 0 bases for V and 4 bases for J; bases not matched to a gene: 7. The CDR3 covers 17 residues. The CDR3 nucleotides read TGTGCCAGCAGCTTAGCTCACCGGGACAGGGATTACAATGAGCAGTTCTTC. Translation gives CASSLAHRDRDYNEQFF.

The rearrangement links TRBV6-5 to TRBJ1-2, with 7 bases identical to TRBD1. Germline loops: CDR1 MNHEY, CDR2 SVGAGI. The trim removed 7 bases at V and 2 bases at J, leaving 7 bases unmatched. This CDR3 spans 14 amino acids. CDR3 amino acids: CASISGQANYGYTF. Here the CDR3 DNA reads TGTGCCAGCATATCCGGACAGGCAAACTATGGCTACACCTTC.

The chain uses TRBV6-1 and TRBJ1-1; D is undetermined. With 2 bases removed from V and 10 bases from J, the gap between germline ends came to 8 bases. Germline lookup yields CDR1 MNHNS and CDR2 SASEGT. This CDR3 is 11 amino acids long. The CDR3 DNA follows: TGTGCCAGCAGTGAATTAAATAGAGCTTTCTTT. Protein sequence: CASSELNRAFF.

The chain couples TRBV3-1 (or the pseudogene TRBV3-2) to TRBJ2-3, with TRBD2 identical over 12 bases. Trimming took 1 base from V and 6 from J; bases not matched to a gene: 8. Looked up from germline, CDR1 is LGHDT and CDR2 is YNNKEL (reference sequence). The length of the CDR3 is 17 residues. CDR3 sequence reads: CASSQGPSGRAYDTQYF. CDR3 in DNA: TGTGCCAGCAGCCAAGGTCCTAGCGGGAGGGCCTATGATACGCAGTATTTT.

The chain links TRBV30 to TRBJ2-1; 10 bases line up with TRBD2. This CDR3 region has 17 residues. With V trimmed by 2 bases and J by 3 bases, 10 bases remained unmatched. The germline gives CDR1 GTSNPN, CDR2 SVGIG (reference sequence). The CDR3 nucleotides read TGTGCCTGGAGTTCCCAGAGGACTAGCGGAGACTACAATGAGCAGTTCTTC. This encodes CAWSSQRTSGDYNEQFF. The variable domain in full, completed from reference TRBV30 and TRBJ2-1, reads SQTIHQWPATLVQPVGSPLSLECTVEGTSNPNLYWYRQAAGRGLQLLFYSVGIGQISSEVPQNLSASRPQDRQFILSSKKLLLSDSGFYLCAWSSQRTSGDYNEQFFGPGTRLTVL.

The chain couples TRBV3-1 (or the pseudogene TRBV3-2) to TRBJ2-7, with 9 positions matching TRBD2. This CDR3 region has 17 residues. The V and J ends lost 0 bases and 3 bases, in that order; junction bases with no gene match: 9. CDR1 and CDR2 (germline): LGHDT, YNNKEL (reference sequence). CDR3 amino acids: CASSQDGLAGVSYEQYF. In DNA, the CDR3 is TGTGCCAGCAGCCAAGATGGGTTAGCGGGAGTCAGCTACGAGCAGTACTTC.

The chain uses TRBV20-1 and TRBJ1-2, with D uncertain. The CDR3 is made up of 9 amino acids. CDR1 and CDR2 (germline): DFQATT, SNEGSKA (reference sequence). V was pared by 7 bases and J by 8 bases, with 8 bases between. CDR3 coding DNA: TGCAGTGGTGAGGAGGGCTACACCTTC. Protein product: CSGEEGYTF.

The chain couples TRBV7-9 to TRBJ2-7; 7 nucleotides line up with TRBD2. The CDR3 loop spans 14 amino acids. CDR1 and CDR2 (germline): SEHNR, FQNEAQ (reference sequence). The J segment lost 3 bases and the V segment lost 2 bases, leaving 4 bases of the junction unmatched. Here the CDR3 reads CASSLQAGLYEQYF. The DNA of the CDR3 is TGTGCCAGCAGCTTACAAGCGGGACTCTACGAGCAGTACTTC.

The rearrangement uses TRBV6-5 and TRBJ2-1; unclear D gene. CDR1 is MNHEY and CDR2 is SVGAGI in the germline V gene. V gave up 0 bases and J gave up 7 bases, with 10 bases separating them. CDR3 length equals 14 residues. In nucleotides, the CDR3 is TGTGCCAGCAGTTACTCGAAACAGTTGAATGAGCAGTTCTTC. Protein product: CASSYSKQLNEQFF.

CDR3 sequence reads: CASSPGTAMGQYF. CDR3 nucleotides: TGTGCCAGCAGTCCCGGGACAGCCATGGGGCAGTACTTC. The V call is TRBV12-3 or TRBV12-4, the J call TRBJ2-7; 7 bases are shared with TRBD1. The CDR3 is 13 residues long. After removal of 5 bases from V and 9 bases from J, the junction contained 10 bases not matched to a gene.

V gene TRBV25-1 combines with J gene TRBJ2-7, with D possibly TRBD1 on 5 matching bases. The germline V gene encodes CDR1 MGHDK and CDR2 SYGVNS. Trimming removed 6 bases at V and 0 bases at J, with 9 bases between. The CDR3 is made up of 13 amino acids. CDR3 amino acids: CASSQTGSYEQYF. CDR3 coding DNA: TGTGCCAGCAGCCAAACAGGCTCCTACGAGCAGTACTTC.

V usage is TRBV27 and J usage is TRBJ1-2; D ambiguous. This CDR3 has 14 residues. CDR1 MNHEY and CDR2 SMNVEV come from the germline V gene (reference sequence). Trimming removed 2 bases at V and 8 bases at J, with 15 bases between. Written as DNA, the CDR3 is TGTGCCAGCAGTTTAATGGGTAAAAGCGGAGGCTACACCTTC. Translated: CASSLMGKSGGYTF.

The rearrangement links TRBV9 to TRBJ2-7, with 9 bases lining up with TRBD1. CDR3 length: 15 amino acids. CDR1 is SGDLS, CDR2 YYNGEE, per germline. With V trimmed by 3 bases and J by 6 bases, 10 bases remained unmatched. CDR3: CASSAVGTGQGEQYF. The CDR3 coding sequence is TGTGCCAGCAGCGCAGTGGGGACAGGGCAGGGCGAGCAGTACTTC.

The gene calls are TRBV28 and TRBJ1-2; tentative D call: TRBD1 (5 bases). The V end lost 2 bases, the J end lost 2 bases, and 9 bases lay between the germline ends. The germline V gene encodes CDR1 MDHEN and CDR2 SYDVKM. The CDR3 runs to 14 residues. CDR3 amino acids: CASSLGAGNYGYTF. The CDR3 DNA reads TGTGCCAGCAGTTTAGGGGCAGGGAACTATGGCTACACCTTC.

J is TRBJ1-1 and V is TRBV7-6; no firm D call. Germline V gives CDR1 SGHVS, CDR2 FNYEAQ. With 4 bases removed from V and 0 bases from J, the gap between germline ends came to 12 bases. The CDR3 is 15 residues long. In DNA form, the CDR3 reads TGTGCCAGCAGCTCAAGAAAGAACATGAACACTGAAGCTTTCTTT. Its protein product is CASSSRKNMNTEAFF.